These T cell receptor beta chains were read from a single sample in a study of T-cell reconstitution after alpha-beta-depleted transplantation in children. TCRdb ran MiXCR on the PCR reads and lists one entry per CDR3 protein. Among about 91,000 distinct CDR3 sequences listed, roughly 8.3% were seen once. Sequences were derived from PBMCs from the stem cell graft donor, sampled from the stem cell graft. All receptors come from a human donor who donated a stem cell graft to a child with congenital amegakaryocytic thrombocytopenia. The CDR3 runs from the conserved cysteine through the conserved F or W. The order of the fields is V gene, D gene, J gene, clone size, CDR3 protein, CDR3 DNA. D genes are given only for firm matches. The listing skips clone size in some rows; elsewhere it reads once, few, many or a size class.

>TRBV20-1|NA|TRBJ1-2|many
CSARDSLRTPTNSYGYTF
TGCAGTGCTAGAGATAGCTTGAGGACCCCCACCAACTCCTATGGCTACACCTTC
>TRBV5-1|TRBD2|TRBJ2-3|many
CASSRASGGAPDTQYF
TGCGCCAGCAGCAGGGCTAGCGGGGGGGCCCCGGATACGCAGTATTTT
>TRBV20-1|NA|TRBJ2-7|many
CSAPLSGTNYEQYF
TGCAGTGCCCCCTTGTCCGGGACCAACTACGAGCAGTACTTC
>TRBV20-1|TRBD2|TRBJ2-7|many
CSARDRKAASGFGDEQYF
TGCAGTGCTAGAGATCGTAAGGCGGCTAGCGGGTTTGGAGACGAGCAGTACTTC
>TRBV11-2|NA|TRBJ1-4|many
CASSSRGAQNEKLFF
TGTGCCAGCAGCTCCCGGGGGGCCCAAAATGAAAAACTGTTTTTT
>TRBV2|TRBD2|TRBJ2-1|few
CASKSTAGDNEQFF
TGTGCCAGCAAGAGTACAGCGGGGGACAATGAGCAGTTCTTC
>TRBV19|TRBD1|TRBJ2-1|many
CASSLTGFEQFF
TGTGCCAGTAGTCTGACAGGGTTTGAGCAGTTCTTC
>TRBV2|NA|TRBJ2-3|many
CASSEQRADTQYF
TGTGCCAGCAGTGAACAGAGGGCAGATACGCAGTATTTT
>TRBV10-3|NA|TRBJ2-5|many
CAISGVPGGSQETQYF
TGTGCCATCAGTGGCGTACCGGGGGGCTCCCAAGAGACCCAGTACTTC
>TRBV5-6|NA|TRBJ1-2|many
CASSWSYGYTF
TGTGCCAGCAGCTGGAGCTATGGCTACACCTTC
>TRBV2|TRBD1|TRBJ2-5|NA
CASSGGTANQETQYF
TGTGCCAGCAGTGGAGGGACAGCAAACCAAGAGACCCAGTACTTC
>TRBV7-2|TRBD2|TRBJ2-7|many
CASSLGAGAHYEQYF
TGTGCCAGCAGCTTAGGGGCGGGAGCCCACTACGAGCAGTACTTC
>TRBV11-3|NA|TRBJ2-1|many
CASSSIAANNEQFF
TGTGCCAGCAGCTCCATAGCGGCTAACAATGAGCAGTTCTTC
>TRBV6-4|TRBD1|TRBJ1-4|many
CASSQTTGTGREKLFF
TGTGCCAGCAGTCAGACGACCGGGACAGGGCGTGAAAAACTGTTTTTT
>TRBV18|NA|TRBJ1-2|many
CASSPSSANYGYTF
TGTGCCAGCTCGCCTTCGAGCGCTAACTATGGCTACACCTTC
>TRBV18|TRBD1|TRBJ2-4|many
CASSLPGQRNIQYF
TGTGCCAGCTCGCTCCCGGGACAGAGAAACATTCAGTACTTC
>TRBV6-6|NA|TRBJ2-3|NA
CASSPGSTDTQYF
TGTGCCAGCTCCCCGGGGAGCACAGATACGCAGTATTTT
>TRBV5-4|TRBD2|TRBJ2-3|many
CASSFPLAGVGTDTQYF
TGTGCCAGCAGCTTTCCTCTAGCGGGAGTGGGCACAGATACGCAGTATTTT
>TRBV11-1|NA|TRBJ2-6|many
CASSLLGQVLSGANVLTF
TGTGCCAGCAGCTTATTAGGGCAGGTACTCTCTGGGGCCAACGTCCTGACTTTC
>TRBV12-3/TRBV12-4|NA|TRBJ2-7|many
CASRRTTYEQYF
TGTGCCAGCAGACGGACTACTTACGAGCAGTACTTC
>TRBV7-2|TRBD2|TRBJ2-5|many
CASSQGLAGWGETQYF
TGTGCCAGCAGCCAGGGACTAGCGGGTTGGGGGGAGACCCAGTACTTC
>TRBV18|NA|TRBJ1-1|NA
CASSPYVQPNTEAFF
TGTGCCAGCTCACCATATGTACAGCCGAACACTGAAGCTTTCTTT
>TRBV5-1|TRBD2|TRBJ2-3|many
CASRSAGVGDTQYF
TGCGCCAGCCGCTCAGCGGGAGTGGGGGATACGCAGTATTTT
>TRBV7-2|TRBD2|TRBJ2-3|NA
CASSWTSGADTQYF
TGTGCCAGCAGCTGGACTAGCGGGGCAGATACGCAGTATTTT
>TRBV28|NA|TRBJ2-7|many
CASTLGQGPNEQYF
TGTGCCAGCACCCTCGGTCAGGGGCCAAACGAGCAGTACTTC
>TRBV2|NA|TRBJ1-5|many
CASSEGGMGQPQHF
TGTGCCAGCAGTGAGGGGGGGATGGGGCAGCCCCAGCATTTT